This T cell receptor beta chain comes out of a study of identifying expanded T cells in peripheral blood. J lost 8 bases, V lost 4 bases, and 4 bases had no gene match. The germline V gene encodes CDR1 SGHDT and CDR2 YYEEEE. The CDR3 runs to 14 residues. The assay was immunoSEQ multiplex PCR, and TCRdb's table has in-frame clones only and misses some. The sample includes around 60,000 clones, around 86% of them seen just once. As concerns this clone: Its antigen remains unknown.

No infections or other immune events were documented during collection. General study findings and limits: Around 1.2 clones differed between technical replicates, versus around 15 and 19 over time. Approximately two-week clone count variance significantly increased as total template count grew.

The receptor was derived from a person between 18 and 70 years old in good health. The V call is TRBV5-6, the J call TRBJ1-4; 11 bases are a match to TRBD1. Sequenced: blood. The CDR3: CASSPDRGREKLFF. For the CDR3, the DNA is TGTGCCAGCAGCCCGGACAGGGGGCGGGAAAAACTGTTTTTT.